A single sample is the source of the 21 T cell receptor beta chains below, sequenced in a study of preoperative IRX-2 immunotherapy in early breast cancer. Noted treatment: preoperative locoregional IRX-2 cytokine immunotherapy. Profiled with immunoSEQ multiplex PCR; TCRdb holds only in-frame clones, not every one. In the table there are about 89,000 clones, just over 85% of which are singletons. The source was tumor tissue, collected after IRX-2 immunotherapy. The receptors shown here come from a human donor with breast cancer.

The rearrangement uses TRBV6-8 and TRBJ2-7; either TRBD1 or TRBD2 may supply D (6 bases each). This CDR3 is 15 amino acids long. Germline-derived CDR1 and CDR2 are MNHGY and SAAAGT. Trimming removed 0 bases at V and 1 base at J, with 10 bases between. In DNA form, the CDR3 reads TGTGCCAGCAGTTACTCGAGGGGGACTTCCTACGAGCAGTACTTC. As protein: CASSYSRGTSYEQYF.

The J gene is TRBJ2-2, the V gene TRBV30; D ambiguous. Trimming took 0 bases from V and 3 from J, leaving 5 bases between them. Germline V gene data show CDR1 as GTSNPN and CDR2 as SVGIG (reference sequence). The CDR3 extends over 13 amino acids. The CDR3, as DNA: TGTGCCTGGAGTGTTCGGGACACCGGGGAGCTGTTTTTT. Its protein product is CAWSVRDTGELFF. The entire variable domain, with the rest obtained from reference TRBV30 and TRBJ2-2, is as follows: SQTIHQWPATLVQPVGSPLSLECTVEGTSNPNLYWYRQAAGRGLQLLFYSVGIGQISSEVPQNLSASRPQDRQFILSSKKLLLSDSGFYLCAWSVRDTGELFFGEGSRLTVL.

This chain joins TRBV23-1 and TRBJ1-5; 9 bases match TRBD1. TRBV23-1 is filed as an ORF, its function uncertain. This CDR3 is built from 15 residues. With V trimmed by 6 bases and J by 7 bases, 10 bases remained unmatched. CDR3 amino acids: CASSLSPGQGQPQHF. The CDR3 coding sequence is TGCGCCAGCAGCTTATCCCCGGGACAGGGACAGCCCCAGCATTTT.

The chain uses TRBV11-3 and TRBJ1-5; D gene uncertain. Looked up from germline, CDR1 is SGHNT and CDR2 is YENEEA. The CDR3 is 16 residues long. Deletions cut 1 base from V and 0 bases from J, with 10 bases between. The CDR3 spells CASSLGVGTSNQPQHF. The DNA for the CDR3 is TGTGCCAGCAGCTTAGGGGTTGGAACTAGCAATCAGCCCCAGCATTTT.

The chain links TRBV18 to TRBJ2-3; TRBD1 aligns across 10 bases. Germline values: CDR1 KGHSH, CDR2 LQKENI. This CDR3 is built from 15 residues. After removal of 2 bases from V and 4 bases from J, the junction contained 3 bases not matched to a gene. The DNA for the CDR3 is TGTGCCAGCTCACCAAGCGGGACAGGGGCAGATACGCAGTATTTT. It encodes CASSPSGTGADTQYF.

Worth noting for this clone: This specimen includes other DNA sequences encoding the same CDR3. The chain couples TRBV5-1 to TRBJ2-5; possible D gene TRBD1, 5 bases. This CDR3 is 14 amino acids long. CDR1 is SGHRS, CDR2 YFSETQ, per germline. With 2 bases removed from V and 2 bases from J, the gap between germline ends came to 10 bases. CDR3 sequence reads: CASSLGQAQETQYF. CDR3 in DNA: TGCGCCAGCAGCTTAGGACAAGCTCAAGAGACCCAGTACTTC.

The gene calls are TRBV6-8 and TRBJ2-2; TRBD1 matches at 9 bases. The germline gives CDR1 MNHGY, CDR2 SAAAGT. The CDR3 covers 13 residues. The CDR3 region is CATQQGAVGELFF. CDR3 nucleotides: TGTGCGACTCAACAGGGGGCGGTCGGGGAGCTGTTTTTT.

The chain couples TRBV5-1 to TRBJ2-7; 8 bases are a match to TRBD2. CDR3 size: 15 residues. Per the germline V gene, CDR1 is SGHRS and CDR2 is YFSETQ. The trim removed 5 bases at V and 6 bases at J, leaving 13 bases unmatched. CDR3 coding DNA: TGCGCCAGCAGACAATCCCTAGCGGGTACGGGCGAGCAGTACTTC. Protein: CASRQSLAGTGEQYF.

This chain uses TRBV7-1 with TRBJ2-3, with D possibly matching TRBD1 (5 bases). TRBV7-1 is sorted into the ORF group, with uncertain function. Trimming stripped 4 bases from V and 4 bases from J, with 9 bases between. This CDR3 is 13 amino acids long. The CDR3 spells CASSFQGSDTQYF. As DNA, the CDR3 is TGTGCCAGCAGCTTCCAGGGATCAGATACGCAGTATTTT.

This chain uses TRBV6-8 with TRBJ1-1; D possibly corresponds to TRBD1 (6 bases). Per germline, CDR1 MNHGY and CDR2 SAAAGT. Trimming removed 5 bases at V and 7 bases at J, with 14 bases between. The CDR3 runs to 13 residues. CDR3 loop: CASSALEGGEAFF. For the CDR3, the DNA is TGTGCCAGCAGTGCACTGGAGGGGGGTGAAGCTTTCTTT.

The chain couples TRBV28 to TRBJ2-7; tentative D call: TRBD2 (5 bases). The CDR3 contains 12 residues. The V end lost 5 bases, the J end lost 5 bases, and 10 bases lay between the germline ends. Germline lookup yields CDR1 MDHEN and CDR2 SYDVKM. Written as DNA, the CDR3 is TGTGCCAGCAGTGCCGGGAACCACGAGCAGTACTTC. This codes for CASSAGNHEQYF.

This clone was counted between two and nine times. The chain has TRBV5-1 and TRBJ2-2; 8 nucleotides agree with TRBD1. Germline CDR1 SGHRS, CDR2 YFSETQ. The V gene end was trimmed by 2 bases and the J gene end by 4 bases; junction bases not matched to a gene: 4. This CDR3 is 15 amino acids long. This chain's CDR3 is CASSFTGGGTGELFF. The DNA of the CDR3 is TGCGCCAGCAGCTTTACAGGGGGAGGCACCGGGGAGCTGTTTTTT.

The J gene is TRBJ2-7, the V gene TRBV11-3; tentative D call: TRBD1 (6 bases). Germline V lookup: CDR1 SGHNT, CDR2 YENEEA. The CDR3 extends over 16 amino acids. Trimming took 3 bases from V and 2 from J, leaving 17 bases between them. CDR3 protein: CASSFQWDTGTYEQYF. The CDR3, as DNA: TGTGCCAGCAGCTTCCAATGGGACACAGGGACCTACGAGCAGTACTTC.

The chain is built from TRBV6-8 and TRBJ2-1; TRBD1 matches at 9 bases. This CDR3 has 13 amino acids. Germline V lookup: CDR1 MNHGY, CDR2 SAAAGT. With 6 bases clipped from V and 5 bases from J, the junction kept 2 bases outside the gene matches. The CDR3 region has the DNA TGTGCCAGCAGCAGGACAGGGGACAATGAGCAGTTCTTC. Residues: CASSRTGDNEQFF.

The chain joins TRBV10-1 to TRBJ1-6; no clear D. The CDR3 has 11 amino acids. Germline V gene lookup returns CDR1 WNHNN and CDR2 SYGVQD (reference sequence). V dropped 7 bases and J dropped 14 bases, with 12 bases sitting between them. CDR3 nucleotides: TGCGCCAGCATGGAACGGTACTCCCTCCACTTT. Residues: CASMERYSLHF.

The chain is built from TRBV29-1 and TRBJ2-5; 8 nucleotides line up with TRBD1. CDR1 and CDR2 (germline): SQVTM, ANQGSEA. V lost 7 bases, J lost 5 bases, and 9 bases stayed unmatched. This CDR3 has 13 amino acids. This CDR3 is CSAHTGGGETQYF. CDR3 nucleotide sequence: TGCAGCGCTCATACAGGGGGTGGCGAGACCCAGTACTTC.

The rearrangement uses TRBV28 and TRBJ1-4, with 8 bases lining up with TRBD1. Trimming removed 5 bases from V and 5 bases from J; junction bases left unmatched: 7. Germline-derived CDR1 and CDR2 are MDHEN and SYDVKM. The CDR3 is made up of 15 amino acids. The CDR3 DNA reads TGTGCCAGCAGTCCCCAGGGGGCGAAGAATGAAAAACTGTTTTTT. Translating it yields CASSPQGAKNEKLFF.

Written as DNA, the CDR3 is TGTGCCAGCAGTCGTCTGACAGGCGATTCACCCCTCCATTTT. Its translation: CASSRLTGDSPLHF. This sequence joins TRBV22-1 and TRBJ1-6; the DNA was not compared with TRBD1, the D call given in the table. TRBV22-1 is classified as a pseudogene. The CDR3 has 14 residues.

The rearrangement uses TRBV7-2 and TRBJ2-4, with 8 bases fitting TRBD2. The CDR3 totals 13 residues. V was pared by 1 base and J by 12 bases, with 5 bases of the junction left unmatched. Germline V gene lookup returns CDR1 SGHTA and CDR2 FQGNSA. The CDR3: CASSLVSGTSQYF. CDR3 sequence (DNA): TGTGCCAGCAGCTTAGTTAGCGGGACTAGTCAGTACTTC.

The chain recombines TRBV5-1 with TRBJ2-1; no reliable D call. V lost 2 bases and J lost 8, with 17 bases in between. Germline assignment: CDR1 SGHRS and CDR2 YFSETQ. There are 15 residues in the CDR3. CDR3 DNA: TGCGCCAGCAGCTTAGCTGGACCAGCTGCATATGAGCAGTTCTTC. Protein: CASSLAGPAAYEQFF.

Concerning this clone itself: One junction end disagrees with the germline gene, perhaps due to a read error. This chain uses TRBV19 with TRBJ2-2; weak D call: TRBD2 (6 bases). The CDR3 is 12 residues long. Germline V gene lookup returns CDR1 LNHDA and CDR2 SQIVND (reference sequence). CDR3 bases: TGTGCCAGTAGTATAGCCCCGGGGGTGCTGTTTTTT. Amino acids: CASSIAPGVLFF.